The 3 T cell receptor beta chains reported below all come from one sample, sequenced in a study of blood T cells in healthy people across ages (dated by TCRdb to the mid-2010s). Receptors were amplified or captured by 5' RACE. The sample was run on an Illumina HiSeq 2500. A second PCR of about 6 to 11 cycles was performed with a sample-barcoded 5' primer and a J-beta primer mix. The raw public data were reprocessed by TCRdb itself: fastp quality trimming at Q25, MiXCR clonotype calling, in-frame beta chains only. Each record represents a unique CDR3 protein, reported with the most common genes and DNA among its rows. Here the sample has about 680,000 distinct CDR3 sequences; over 45% occur a single time. In total, the top ten clones hold 30% to 40% of the sample. The material sequenced was blood. The origin of the receptors is a woman aged 55-70 years in good health.

This chain connects TRBV5-1 to TRBJ1-2, with TRBD1 matching over 8 bases. CDR1 and CDR2 from the germline V gene are SGHRS and YFSETQ. With V trimmed by 5 bases and J by 4 bases, 7 bases remained unmatched. The CDR3 has 14 amino acids. CDR3 bases: TGCGCCAGCAGGGGACAGGAGTTTCCCTATGGCTACACCTTC. Its protein product is CASRGQEFPYGYTF.

There are a few counts of this clonotype. The chain joins TRBV4-1 to TRBJ2-5; D uncertain. V lost 4 bases, J lost 2 bases, and 14 bases lay in between. The CDR3 is 15 amino acids. Per the germline V gene, CDR1 is MGHRA and CDR2 is YSYEKL. The CDR3 loop reads CASSPGRGEQETQYF. The CDR3 nucleotides are TGCGCCAGCAGCCCCGGTAGAGGAGAACAAGAGACCCAGTACTTC.

This rearrangement joins TRBV12-3 or TRBV12-4 to TRBJ2-7, with D perhaps matching TRBD2 (6 bases). V was trimmed by 3 bases and J by 5 bases, leaving 17 bases between them. The CDR3 runs to 15 residues. The chain's CDR3 is CASSLGLDLFDEQYF. CDR3 nucleotide sequence: TGTGCCAGCAGTTTGGGACTGGACCTTTTCGACGAGCAGTACTTC.